This TCR beta chain was identified during a study of T cell responses to AZD1222 COVID-19 vaccine. CDR1 and CDR2 (germline): SGHAT, FQNNGV. Trimming removed 0 bases at V and 4 bases at J, with 18 bases between. The CDR3 has 17 residues. Notes on the study in general: Unmutated variant regions are reportedly targeted by nearly half of spike-specific TCRs. Sampling that yielded the repertoires occurred only after the peak T cell response. Rises in breadth and depth of Spike-specific TCRs came after two AZD1222 doses. Most donors were white British, females outnumbered males, and clonal diversity was possibly underestimated.

Here immunoSEQ multiplex PCR was the method, and the copy in TCRdb shows in-frame clones only, minus some. The table records roughly 110,000 clones, roughly 90% of them present only once. Details on this clone: The antigen is undetermined.

This sequence joins TRBV11-2 and TRBJ2-5, with D tentatively TRBD2 (6 bases). Sample: peripheral blood, taken 28 days after the second AZD1222 dose. This clonotype originated in an adult who received the AZD1222 COVID-19 vaccine. The CDR3 sequence is CASSLDPGLFSSETQYF. As DNA, the CDR3 is TGTGCCAGCAGCTTAGACCCGGGACTCTTTAGCTCAGAGACCCAGTACTTC.